A single sample gave rise to the 13 T cell receptor beta chains below, sequenced in a study of control samples from healthy donors and cancer patients. Sequenced by immunoSEQ multiplex PCR; TCRdb stores in-frame clones only, minus some. The sample shows 78,000 or so clones, 87% of them seen only once. Sequenced input: blood. These receptors were obtained from a woman aged 50 to 60 in good health.

The genes are TRBV5-8 and TRBJ1-1; a possible D gene is TRBD1 (5 bases). Germline lookup yields CDR1 SGHTS and CDR2 YDEGEE. Trimming removed 0 bases at V and 1 base at J, with 10 bases between. This CDR3 contains 15 residues. The CDR3 reads CASSLVWGRNTEAFF. DNA for the CDR3: TGTGCCAGCAGCTTGGTCTGGGGGAGGAACACTGAAGCTTTCTTT.

J is TRBJ2-2 and V is TRBV14, with D perhaps matching TRBD1 (5 bases). The V and J ends lost 3 bases and 6 bases respectively, with 20 bases between them. CDR1 SGHDN and CDR2 FVKESK come from the germline V gene. CDR3 length equals 17 residues. This chain's CDR3 is CASSQIGHTRRSGELFF. CDR3 DNA: TGTGCCAGCAGCCAGATAGGACACACACGTAGATCCGGGGAGCTGTTTTTT.

The DNA of the CDR3 is TGTGCCAGCAGCCCACAGGGGGCCAGGGCCAATGAAAAACTGTTTTTT. Translated, it gives CASSPQGARANEKLFF. The V call is TRBV11-2, the J call TRBJ1-4; TRBD1 matches at 9 bases. The germline V gene encodes CDR1 SGHAT and CDR2 FQNNGV. The CDR3 is 16 amino acids. V trimming: 5 bases; J trimming: 5 bases; junction bases outside the gene matches: 9.

This chain connects TRBV10-3 to TRBJ2-2, with TRBD1 identical over 10 bases. The CDR3 consists of 16 residues. J lost 3 bases, V lost 4 bases, and 5 bases had no gene match. Germline CDR1 is ENHRY and CDR2 is SYGVKD. CDR3 region: CAISGGQGGDTGELFF. For the CDR3, the DNA is TGTGCCATCAGTGGCGGACAGGGGGGGGACACCGGGGAGCTGTTTTTT.

Remarks on this clone: One end of the junction fails to match germline, which may point to a read error. The chain is built from TRBV4-1 and TRBJ2-7; D not certain. The CDR3 contains 16 residues. Germline assignment: CDR1 MGHRA and CDR2 YSYEKL. CDR3 region: CASSEEESADPYEQYF. In nucleotides, the CDR3 is TGCGCCAGCAGCGAAGAGGAGTCCGCGGACCCCTACGAGCAGTACTTC.

The chain employs TRBV29-1 and TRBJ2-5; 12 nucleotides line up with TRBD2. CDR3 length: 14 residues. Germline assignment: CDR1 SQVTM and CDR2 ANQGSEA. V trimming: 7 bases; J trimming: 4 bases; junction bases outside the gene matches: 7. The CDR3 sequence is CSGSTSGRLETQYF. As DNA, the CDR3 is TGCAGCGGTTCAACTAGCGGGAGGCTAGAGACCCAGTACTTC. Full variable domain (outside the CDR3, taken from reference TRBV29-1 and TRBJ2-5): SAVISQKPSRDICQRGTSLTIQCQVDSQVTMMFWYRQQPGQSLTLIATANQGSEATYESGFVIDKFPISRPNLTFSTLTVSNMSPEDSSIYLCSGSTSGRLETQYFGPGTRLLVL.

The chain joins TRBV5-6 to TRBJ1-2; D perhaps matches TRBD1 (5 bases). CDR3 length equals 13 residues. The V end lost 4 bases, the J end lost 8 bases, and 15 bases lay between the germline ends. CDR1 is SGHDT and CDR2 is YYEEEE in the germline V gene. The CDR3 loop reads CASSTFQGKGYTF. DNA of the CDR3: TGTGCCAGCAGCACTTTTCAGGGAAAAGGCTACACCTTC.

The chain carries TRBV19 and TRBJ1-4; 8 nucleotides agree with TRBD1. With 4 bases clipped from V and 7 bases from J, the junction kept 5 bases outside the gene matches. Germline V gives CDR1 LNHDA, CDR2 SQIVND (reference sequence). This CDR3 is built from 14 residues. CDR3 sequence: CASSNGQGSEKLFF. In DNA, the CDR3 is TGTGCCAGTAGTAATGGACAGGGAAGTGAAAAACTGTTTTTT.

This chain links TRBV28 with TRBJ1-3; 8 bases agree with TRBD1. CDR3 length: 14 amino acids. Germline trimming cut 6 bases from V and 2 bases from J; bases unmatched to any gene: 3. CDR1 is MDHEN, CDR2 SYDVKM, per germline. CDR3 DNA sequence: TGTGCCAGCAGACAGGGGGGGCCTGGAAACACCATATATTTT. Protein: CASRQGGPGNTIYF. Full variable domain (outside the CDR3, taken from reference TRBV28 and TRBJ1-3): DVKVTQSSRYLVKRTGEKVFLECVQDMDHENMFWYRQDPGLGLRLIYFSYDVKMKEKGDIPEGYSVSREKKERFSLILESASTNQTSMYLCASRQGGPGNTIYFGEGSWLTVV.

The chain recombines TRBV5-6 with TRBJ2-3, with 9 positions matching TRBD1. Trimming at V came to 3 bases and at J to 0 bases, leaving 2 bases not matched to a gene. This CDR3 contains 15 residues. Germline CDR1 is SGHDT and CDR2 is YYEEEE. CDR3 in DNA: TGTGCCAGCAGCTGGGGACAGGGTAGCACAGATACGCAGTATTTT. It codes for CASSWGQGSTDTQYF.

The chain is built from TRBV19 and TRBJ1-1; D is unclear. The CDR3 loop spans 9 amino acids. V dropped 8 bases and J dropped 13 bases, with 11 bases sitting between them. The germline CDR1 and CDR2 sequences are LNHDA and SQIVND (reference sequence). DNA of the CDR3: TGTGCCAGTCCTGATGGGCGTTTCTTT. It specifies CASPDGRFF.

The chain uses TRBV6-5 and TRBJ1-1, with TRBD1 identical over 8 bases. Unmatched junction bases numbered 11, after V lost 4 bases and J lost 4 bases. The CDR3 contains 16 residues. Germline V lookup: CDR1 MNHEY, CDR2 SVGAGI. CDR3 DNA sequence: TGTGCCAGCAGTTCCAGGACAGGGTCTCTTCCCACTGAAGCTTTCTTT. Its protein is CASSSRTGSLPTEAFF.

The chain combines TRBV19 with TRBJ1-6, with D maybe TRBD1 (5 bases). CDR3 length equals 14 residues. CDR1 and CDR2 from the germline V gene are LNHDA and SQIVND (reference sequence). V was pared by 3 bases and J by 9 bases, with 12 bases between. CDR3 protein: CASSIEGRGSPLHF. In nucleotides, the CDR3 is TGTGCCAGTAGTATCGAGGGGAGGGGTTCACCCCTCCACTTT.